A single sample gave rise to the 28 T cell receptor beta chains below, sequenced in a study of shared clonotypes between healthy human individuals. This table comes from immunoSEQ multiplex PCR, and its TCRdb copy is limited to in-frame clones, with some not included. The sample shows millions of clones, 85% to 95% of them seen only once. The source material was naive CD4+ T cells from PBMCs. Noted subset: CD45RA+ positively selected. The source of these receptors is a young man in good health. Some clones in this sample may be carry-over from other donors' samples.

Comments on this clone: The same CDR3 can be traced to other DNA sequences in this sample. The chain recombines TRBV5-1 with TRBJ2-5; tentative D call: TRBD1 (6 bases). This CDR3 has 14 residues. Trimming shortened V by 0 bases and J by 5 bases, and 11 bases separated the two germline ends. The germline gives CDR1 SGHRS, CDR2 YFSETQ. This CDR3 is CASSLGQGKETQYF. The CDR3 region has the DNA TGCGCCAGCAGCTTGGGGCAGGGGAAGGAGACCCAGTACTTC.

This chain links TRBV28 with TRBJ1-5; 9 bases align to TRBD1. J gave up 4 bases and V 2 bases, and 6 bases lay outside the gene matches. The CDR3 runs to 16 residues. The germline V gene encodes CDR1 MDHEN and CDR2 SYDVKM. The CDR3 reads CASSLPAGTGNQPQHF. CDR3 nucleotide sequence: TGTGCCAGCAGTTTACCAGCCGGGACAGGGAATCAGCCCCAGCATTTT.

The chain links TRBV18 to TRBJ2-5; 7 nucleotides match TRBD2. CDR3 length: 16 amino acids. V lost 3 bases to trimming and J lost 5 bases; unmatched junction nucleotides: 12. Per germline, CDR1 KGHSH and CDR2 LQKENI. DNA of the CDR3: TGTGCCAGCTCACCGGGTGGCGGGAGAGGCGGCGAGACCCAGTACTTC. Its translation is CASSPGGGRGGETQYF.

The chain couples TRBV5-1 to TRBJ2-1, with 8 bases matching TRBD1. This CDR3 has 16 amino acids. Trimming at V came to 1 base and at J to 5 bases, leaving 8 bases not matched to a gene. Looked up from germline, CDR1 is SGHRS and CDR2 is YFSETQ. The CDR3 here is CASSLPGQAGDNEQFF. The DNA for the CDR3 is TGCGCCAGCAGCTTGCCGGGACAGGCGGGTGACAATGAGCAGTTCTTC. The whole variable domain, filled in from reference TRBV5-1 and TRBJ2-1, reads KAGVTQTPRYLIKTRGQQVTLSCSPISGHRSVSWYQQTPGQGLQFLFEYFSETQRNKGNFPGRFSGRQFSNSRSEMNVSTLELGDSALYLCASSLPGQAGDNEQFFGPGTRLTVL.

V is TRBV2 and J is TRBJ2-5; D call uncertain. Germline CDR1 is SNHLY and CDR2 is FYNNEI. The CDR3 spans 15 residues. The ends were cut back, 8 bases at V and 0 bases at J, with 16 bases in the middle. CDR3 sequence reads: CASSRGRDNQETQYF. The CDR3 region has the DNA TGTGCCAGCTCCCGAGGAAGAGACAACCAAGAGACCCAGTACTTC.

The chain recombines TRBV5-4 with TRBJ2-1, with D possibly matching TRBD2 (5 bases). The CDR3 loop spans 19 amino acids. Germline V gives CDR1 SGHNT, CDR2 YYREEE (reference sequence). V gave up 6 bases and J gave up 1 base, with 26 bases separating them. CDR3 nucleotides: TGTGCCAGCATCCCTACCGATTCGAGCGGTCCGGCTTCCTACAATGAGCAGTTCTTC. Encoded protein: CASIPTDSSGPASYNEQFF.

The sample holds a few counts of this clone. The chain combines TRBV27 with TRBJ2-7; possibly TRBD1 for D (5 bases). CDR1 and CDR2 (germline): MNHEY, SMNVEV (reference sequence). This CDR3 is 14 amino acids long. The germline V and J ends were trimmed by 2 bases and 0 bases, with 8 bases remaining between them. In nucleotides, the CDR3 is TGTGCCAGCAGTTTAAACAGGAACTCCTACGAGCAGTACTTC. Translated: CASSLNRNSYEQYF.

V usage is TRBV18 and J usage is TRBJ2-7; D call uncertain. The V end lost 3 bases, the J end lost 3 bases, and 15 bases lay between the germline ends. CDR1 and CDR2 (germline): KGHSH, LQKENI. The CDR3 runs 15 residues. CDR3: CASSPAQAPIYEQYF. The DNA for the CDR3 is TGTGCCAGCTCACCGGCCCAGGCTCCCATCTACGAGCAGTACTTC.

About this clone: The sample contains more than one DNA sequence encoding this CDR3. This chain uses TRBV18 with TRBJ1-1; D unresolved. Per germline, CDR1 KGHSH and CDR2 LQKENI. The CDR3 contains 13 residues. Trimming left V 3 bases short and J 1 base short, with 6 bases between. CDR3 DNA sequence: TGTGCCAGCTCACCTCATACGAACACTGAAGCTTTCTTT. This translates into CASSPHTNTEAFF.

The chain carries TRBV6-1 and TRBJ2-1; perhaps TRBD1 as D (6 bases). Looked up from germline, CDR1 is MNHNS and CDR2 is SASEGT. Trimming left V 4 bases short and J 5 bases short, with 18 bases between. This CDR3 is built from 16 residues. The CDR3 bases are TGTGCCAGCAGTGGGTGGGAGACAGGCCTTCACAATGAGCAGTTCTTC. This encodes CASSGWETGLHNEQFF.

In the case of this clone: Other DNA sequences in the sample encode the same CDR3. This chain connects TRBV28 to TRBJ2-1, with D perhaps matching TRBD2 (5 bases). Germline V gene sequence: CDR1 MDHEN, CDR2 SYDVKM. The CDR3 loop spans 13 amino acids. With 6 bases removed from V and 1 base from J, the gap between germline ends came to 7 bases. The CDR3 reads CASRSGSYNEQFF. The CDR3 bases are TGTGCCAGCAGGAGCGGTTCCTACAATGAGCAGTTCTTC.

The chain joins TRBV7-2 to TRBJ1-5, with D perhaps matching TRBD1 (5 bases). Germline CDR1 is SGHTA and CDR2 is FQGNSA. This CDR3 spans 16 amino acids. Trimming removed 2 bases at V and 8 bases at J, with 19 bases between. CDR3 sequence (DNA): TGTGCCAGCAGCTTAACTGTCTTCAGGGTGGAAAAGCCCCAGCATTTT. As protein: CASSLTVFRVEKPQHF.

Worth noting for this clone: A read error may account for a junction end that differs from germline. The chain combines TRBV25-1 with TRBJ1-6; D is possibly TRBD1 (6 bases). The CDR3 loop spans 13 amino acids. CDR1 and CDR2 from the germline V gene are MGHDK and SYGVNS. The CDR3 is CASSGRGASPLHF. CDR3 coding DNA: TGTGCCAGCTCGGGACGGGGGGCTTCACCCCTCCACTTC.

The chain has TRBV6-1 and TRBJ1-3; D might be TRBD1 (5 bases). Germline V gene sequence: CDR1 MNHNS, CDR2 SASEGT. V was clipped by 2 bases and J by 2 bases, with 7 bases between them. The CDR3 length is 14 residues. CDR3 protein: CASSESTAGNTIYF. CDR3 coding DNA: TGTGCCAGCAGTGAATCGACAGCTGGAAACACCATATATTTT.

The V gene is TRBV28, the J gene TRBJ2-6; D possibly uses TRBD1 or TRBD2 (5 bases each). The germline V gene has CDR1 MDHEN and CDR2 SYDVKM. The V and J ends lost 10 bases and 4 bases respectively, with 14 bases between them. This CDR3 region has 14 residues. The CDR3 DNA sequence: TGTGCCACCCGAGGGGTTGCCGGGGCCAACGTCCTGACTTTC. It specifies CATRGVAGANVLTF. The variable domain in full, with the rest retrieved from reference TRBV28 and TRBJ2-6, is DVKVTQSSRYLVKRTGEKVFLECVQDMDHENMFWYRQDPGLGLRLIYFSYDVKMKEKGDIPEGYSVSREKKERFSLILESASTNQTSMYLCATRGVAGANVLTFGAGSRLTVL.

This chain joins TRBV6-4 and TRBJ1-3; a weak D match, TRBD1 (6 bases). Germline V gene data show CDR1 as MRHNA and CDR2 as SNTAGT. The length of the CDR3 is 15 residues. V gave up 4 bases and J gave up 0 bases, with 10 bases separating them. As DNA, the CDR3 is TGTGCCAGCAGTGCGGACAGCCGCTCTGGAAACACCATATATTTT. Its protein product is CASSADSRSGNTIYF.

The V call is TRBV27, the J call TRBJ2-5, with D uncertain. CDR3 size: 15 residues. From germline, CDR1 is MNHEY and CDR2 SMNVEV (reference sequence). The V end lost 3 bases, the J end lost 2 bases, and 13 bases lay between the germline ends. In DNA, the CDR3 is TGTGCCAGCAGTTTCAGTTTCGGCAGACAAGAGACCCAGTACTTC. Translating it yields CASSFSFGRQETQYF.

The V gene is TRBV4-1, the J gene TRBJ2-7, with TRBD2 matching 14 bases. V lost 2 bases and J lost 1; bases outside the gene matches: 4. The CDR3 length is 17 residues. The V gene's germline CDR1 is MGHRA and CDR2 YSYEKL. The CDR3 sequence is CASSQPWTSGRSYEQYF. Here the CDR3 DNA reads TGCGCCAGCAGCCAACCTTGGACTAGCGGGAGGTCCTACGAGCAGTACTTC.

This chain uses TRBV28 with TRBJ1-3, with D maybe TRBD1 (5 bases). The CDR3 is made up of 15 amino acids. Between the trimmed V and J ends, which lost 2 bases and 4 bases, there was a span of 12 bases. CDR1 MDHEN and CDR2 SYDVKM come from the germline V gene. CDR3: CASSLARAGGNTIYF. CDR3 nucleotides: TGTGCCAGCAGTTTAGCCAGGGCCGGAGGAAACACCATATATTTT.

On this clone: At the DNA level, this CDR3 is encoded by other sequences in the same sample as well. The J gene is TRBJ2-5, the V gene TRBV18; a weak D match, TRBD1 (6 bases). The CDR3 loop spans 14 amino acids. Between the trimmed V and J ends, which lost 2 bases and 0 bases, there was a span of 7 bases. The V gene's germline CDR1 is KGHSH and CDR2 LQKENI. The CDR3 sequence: CASSPTGYQETQYF. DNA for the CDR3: TGTGCCAGCTCACCAACAGGGTACCAAGAGACCCAGTACTTC.

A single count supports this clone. The DNA for the CDR3 is TGTGCCAGTAGTACCGGTACGGCTAATGAAAAACTGTTTTTT. It specifies CASSTGTANEKLFF. The gene calls are TRBV19 and TRBJ1-4, with unresolved D. The V and J ends lost 4 bases and 3 bases respectively, with 9 bases between them. The CDR3 has 14 residues. The germline V gene has CDR1 LNHDA and CDR2 SQIVND (reference sequence).

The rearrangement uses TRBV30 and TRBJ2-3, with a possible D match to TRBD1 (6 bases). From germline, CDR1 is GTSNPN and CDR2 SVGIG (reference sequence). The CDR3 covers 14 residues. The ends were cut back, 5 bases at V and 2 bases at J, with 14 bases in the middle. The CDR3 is CAWRLDRFTDTQYF. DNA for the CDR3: TGTGCCTGGCGCCTTGACAGGTTCACAGATACGCAGTATTTT.

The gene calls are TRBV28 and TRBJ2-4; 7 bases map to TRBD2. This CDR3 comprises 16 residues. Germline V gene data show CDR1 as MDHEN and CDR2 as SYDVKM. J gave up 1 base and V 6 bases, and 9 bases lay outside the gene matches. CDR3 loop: CASRSIWEGAKNIQYF. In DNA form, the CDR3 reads TGTGCCAGCAGGAGCATTTGGGAGGGCGCCAAAAACATTCAGTACTTC.

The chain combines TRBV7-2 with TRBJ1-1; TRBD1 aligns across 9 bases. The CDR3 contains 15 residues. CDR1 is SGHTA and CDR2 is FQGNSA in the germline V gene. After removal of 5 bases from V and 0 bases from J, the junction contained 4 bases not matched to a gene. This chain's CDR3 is CASSTTGGLNTEAFF. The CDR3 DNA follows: TGTGCCAGCAGCACGACAGGGGGTCTGAACACTGAAGCTTTCTTT. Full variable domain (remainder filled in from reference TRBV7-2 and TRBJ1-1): GAGVSQSPSNKVTEKGKDVELRCDPISGHTALYWYRQSLGQGLEFLIYFQGNSAPDKSGLPSDRFSAERTGGSVSTLTIQRTQQEDSAVYLCASSTTGGLNTEAFFGQGTRLTVV.

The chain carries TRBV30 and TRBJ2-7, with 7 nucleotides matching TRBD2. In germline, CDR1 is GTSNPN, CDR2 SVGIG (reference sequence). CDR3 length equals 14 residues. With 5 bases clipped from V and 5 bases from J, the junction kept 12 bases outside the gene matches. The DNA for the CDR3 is TGTGCCTGGGGCCGTAGGCGGGAGAAAAACGAGCAGTACTTC. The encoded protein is CAWGRRREKNEQYF.

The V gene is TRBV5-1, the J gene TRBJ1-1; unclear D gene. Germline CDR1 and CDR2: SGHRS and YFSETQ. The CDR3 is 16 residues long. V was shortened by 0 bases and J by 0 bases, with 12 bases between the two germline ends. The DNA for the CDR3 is TGCGCCAGCAGCTTGGATGGGTCGGCGATGAACACTGAAGCTTTCTTT. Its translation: CASSLDGSAMNTEAFF. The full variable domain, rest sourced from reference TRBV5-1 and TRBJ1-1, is KAGVTQTPRYLIKTRGQQVTLSCSPISGHRSVSWYQQTPGQGLQFLFEYFSETQRNKGNFPGRFSGRQFSNSRSEMNVSTLELGDSALYLCASSLDGSAMNTEAFFGQGTRLTVV.

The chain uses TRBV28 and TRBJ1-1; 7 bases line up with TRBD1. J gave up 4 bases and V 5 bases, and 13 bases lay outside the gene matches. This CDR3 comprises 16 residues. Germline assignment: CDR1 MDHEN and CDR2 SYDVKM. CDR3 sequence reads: CASSRLTGRKVTEAFF. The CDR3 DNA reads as TGTGCCAGCAGTCGACTGACAGGGAGGAAGGTCACTGAAGCTTTCTTT.

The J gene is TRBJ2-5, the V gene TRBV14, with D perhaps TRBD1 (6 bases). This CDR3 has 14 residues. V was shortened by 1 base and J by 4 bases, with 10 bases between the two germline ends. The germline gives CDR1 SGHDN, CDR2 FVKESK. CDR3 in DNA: TGTGCCAGCAGCCAAGGCACAGGGAGAGAGACCCAGTACTTC. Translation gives CASSQGTGRETQYF.